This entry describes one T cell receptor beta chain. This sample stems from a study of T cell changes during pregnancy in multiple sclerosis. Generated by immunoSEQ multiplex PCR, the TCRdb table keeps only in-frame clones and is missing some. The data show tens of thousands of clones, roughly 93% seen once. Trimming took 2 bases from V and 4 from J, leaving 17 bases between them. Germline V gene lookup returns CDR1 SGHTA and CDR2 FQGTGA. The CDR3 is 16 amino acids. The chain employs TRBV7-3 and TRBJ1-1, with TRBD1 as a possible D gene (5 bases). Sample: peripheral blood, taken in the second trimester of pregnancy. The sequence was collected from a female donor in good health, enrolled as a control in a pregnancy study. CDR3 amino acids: CASSLGGGGTGTEAFF. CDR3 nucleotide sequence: TGTGCCAGCAGCTTAGGCGGCGGGGGTACGGGCACTGAAGCTTTCTTT.